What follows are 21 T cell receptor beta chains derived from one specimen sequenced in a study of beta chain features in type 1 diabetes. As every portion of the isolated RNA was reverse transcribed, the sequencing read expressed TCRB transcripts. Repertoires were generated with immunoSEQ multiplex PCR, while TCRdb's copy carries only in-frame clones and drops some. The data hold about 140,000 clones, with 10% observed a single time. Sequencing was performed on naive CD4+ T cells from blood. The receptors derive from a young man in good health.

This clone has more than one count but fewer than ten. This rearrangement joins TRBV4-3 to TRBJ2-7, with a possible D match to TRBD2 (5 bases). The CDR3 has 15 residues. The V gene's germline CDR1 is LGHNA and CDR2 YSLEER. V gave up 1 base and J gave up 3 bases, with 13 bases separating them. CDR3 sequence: CASSQGTLANYEQYF. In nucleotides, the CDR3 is TGCGCCAGCAGCCAAGGGACTCTCGCGAACTACGAGCAGTACTTC.

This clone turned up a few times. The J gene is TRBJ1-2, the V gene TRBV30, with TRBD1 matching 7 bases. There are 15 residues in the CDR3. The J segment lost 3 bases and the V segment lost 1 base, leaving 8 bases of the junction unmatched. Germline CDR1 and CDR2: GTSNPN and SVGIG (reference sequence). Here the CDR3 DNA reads TGTGCCTGGAGTGGGGACAGAAAAAACTACTATGGCTACACCTTC. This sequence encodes CAWSGDRKNYYGYTF.

The DNA for the CDR3 is TGTGCCAGCAGTGAATTGCTCTCGCGGGGGGGCACAGATACGCAGTATTTT. Protein: CASSELLSRGGTDTQYF. The chain couples TRBV6-1 to TRBJ2-3; TRBD2 matches at 8 bases. The CDR3 covers 17 residues. V lost 2 bases to trimming and J lost 1 base; unmatched junction nucleotides: 8. Germline assignment: CDR1 MNHNS and CDR2 SASEGT.

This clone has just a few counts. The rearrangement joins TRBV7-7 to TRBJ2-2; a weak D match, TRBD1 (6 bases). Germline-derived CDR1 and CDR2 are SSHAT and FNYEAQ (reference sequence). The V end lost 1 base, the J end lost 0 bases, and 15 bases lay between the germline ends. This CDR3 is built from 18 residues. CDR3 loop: CASSLVLTGNPNTGELFF. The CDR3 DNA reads TGTGCCAGCAGCTTAGTCCTAACAGGGAACCCGAACACCGGGGAGCTGTTTTTT.

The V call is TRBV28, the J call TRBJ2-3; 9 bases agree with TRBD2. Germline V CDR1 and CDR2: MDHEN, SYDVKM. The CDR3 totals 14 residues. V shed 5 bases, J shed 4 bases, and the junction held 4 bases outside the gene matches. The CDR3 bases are TGTGCCAGCAGTCGGAGCGGGGGGTCAGATACGCAGTATTTT. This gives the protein CASSRSGGSDTQYF. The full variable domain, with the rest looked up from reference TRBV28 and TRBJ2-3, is DVKVTQSSRYLVKRTGEKVFLECVQDMDHENMFWYRQDPGLGLRLIYFSYDVKMKEKGDIPEGYSVSREKKERFSLILESASTNQTSMYLCASSRSGGSDTQYFGPGTRLTVL.

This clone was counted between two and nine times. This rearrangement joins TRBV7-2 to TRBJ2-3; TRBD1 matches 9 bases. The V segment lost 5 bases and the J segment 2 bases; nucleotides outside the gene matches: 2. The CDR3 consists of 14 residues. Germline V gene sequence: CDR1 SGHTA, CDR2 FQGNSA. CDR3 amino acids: CASSGTGTTDTQYF. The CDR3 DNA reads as TGTGCCAGCAGCGGGACAGGGACCACAGATACGCAGTATTTT. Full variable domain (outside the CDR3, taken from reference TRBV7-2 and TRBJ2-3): GAGVSQSPSNKVTEKGKDVELRCDPISGHTALYWYRQSLGQGLEFLIYFQGNSAPDKSGLPSDRFSAERTGGSVSTLTIQRTQQEDSAVYLCASSGTGTTDTQYFGPGTRLTVL.

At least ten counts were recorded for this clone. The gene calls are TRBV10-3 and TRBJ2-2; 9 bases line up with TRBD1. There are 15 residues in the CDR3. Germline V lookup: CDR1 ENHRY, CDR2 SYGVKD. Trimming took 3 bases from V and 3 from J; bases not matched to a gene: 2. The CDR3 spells CAISERTGDTGELFF. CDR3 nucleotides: TGTGCCATCAGTGAAAGGACAGGGGACACCGGGGAGCTGTTTTTT.

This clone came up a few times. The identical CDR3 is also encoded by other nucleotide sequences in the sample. The CDR3 DNA is TGTGCCAGCAGTGTACAGGGATACAATGAGCAGTTCTTC. Amino acid sequence: CASSVQGYNEQFF. The chain joins TRBV6-1 to TRBJ2-1; tentative D call: TRBD1 (6 bases). V lost 4 bases, J lost 4 bases, and 8 bases lay in between. In germline, CDR1 is MNHNS, CDR2 SASEGT. The CDR3 is 13 residues long.

The CDR3 spells CATSPGRDNNEQFF. In DNA, the CDR3 is TGTGCCACCTCTCCGGGGAGGGATAACAATGAGCAGTTCTTC. The V gene is TRBV6-1, the J gene TRBJ2-1, with 7 bases identical to TRBD2. This CDR3 has 14 residues. The V and J ends lost 10 bases and 5 bases, in that order; junction bases with no gene match: 11. Germline V gives CDR1 MNHNS, CDR2 SASEGT.

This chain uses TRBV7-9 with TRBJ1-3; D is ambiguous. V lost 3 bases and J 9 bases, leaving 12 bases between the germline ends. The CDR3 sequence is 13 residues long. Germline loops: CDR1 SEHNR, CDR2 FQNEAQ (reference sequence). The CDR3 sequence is CASSFDTYSTIYF. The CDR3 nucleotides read TGTGCCAGCAGCTTCGACACCTACTCCACCATATATTTT. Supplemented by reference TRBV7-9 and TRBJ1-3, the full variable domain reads DTGVSQNPRHKITKRGQNVTFRCDPISEHNRLYWYRQTLGQGPEFLTYFQNEAQLEKSRLLSDRFSAERPKGSFSTLEIQRTEQGDSAMYLCASSFDTYSTIYFGEGSWLTVV.

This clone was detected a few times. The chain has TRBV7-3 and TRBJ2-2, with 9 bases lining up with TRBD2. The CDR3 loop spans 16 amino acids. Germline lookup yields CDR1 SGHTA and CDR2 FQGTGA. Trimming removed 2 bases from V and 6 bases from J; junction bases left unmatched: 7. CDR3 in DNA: TGTGCCAGCAGCTTAGGGACTAGCCCTCAGCCCGGGGAGCTGTTTTTT. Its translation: CASSLGTSPQPGELFF.

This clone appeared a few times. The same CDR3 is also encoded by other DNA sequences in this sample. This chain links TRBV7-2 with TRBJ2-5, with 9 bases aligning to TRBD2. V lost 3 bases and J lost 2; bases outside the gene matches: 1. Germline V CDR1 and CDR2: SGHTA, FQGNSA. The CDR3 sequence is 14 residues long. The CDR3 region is CASSLAGGQETQYF. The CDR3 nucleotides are TGTGCCAGCAGCTTGGCGGGGGGGCAAGAGACCCAGTACTTC.

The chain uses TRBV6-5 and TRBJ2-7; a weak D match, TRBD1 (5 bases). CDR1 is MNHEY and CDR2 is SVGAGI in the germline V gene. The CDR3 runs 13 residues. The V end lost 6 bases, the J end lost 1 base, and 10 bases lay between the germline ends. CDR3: CASRIRTSYEQYF. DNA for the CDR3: TGTGCCAGCAGGATAAGGACATCCTACGAGCAGTACTTC.

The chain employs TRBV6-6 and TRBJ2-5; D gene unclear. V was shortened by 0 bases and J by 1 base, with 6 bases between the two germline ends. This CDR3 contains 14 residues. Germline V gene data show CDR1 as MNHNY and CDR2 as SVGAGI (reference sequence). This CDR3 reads CASSYSFLQETQYF. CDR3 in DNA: TGTGCCAGCAGTTACTCTTTCCTCCAAGAGACCCAGTACTTC.

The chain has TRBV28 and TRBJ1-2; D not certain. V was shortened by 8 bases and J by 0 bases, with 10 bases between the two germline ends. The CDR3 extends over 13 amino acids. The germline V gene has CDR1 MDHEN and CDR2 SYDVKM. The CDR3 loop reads CASRRIANYGYTF. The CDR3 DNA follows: TGTGCCAGCCGCAGGATAGCTAACTATGGCTACACCTTC.

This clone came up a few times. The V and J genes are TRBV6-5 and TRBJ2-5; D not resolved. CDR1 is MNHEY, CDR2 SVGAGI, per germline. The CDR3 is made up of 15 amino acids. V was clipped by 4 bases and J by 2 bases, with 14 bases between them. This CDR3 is CASSSPGFSQETQYF. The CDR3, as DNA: TGTGCCAGCAGTTCCCCCGGGTTCTCACAAGAGACCCAGTACTTC.

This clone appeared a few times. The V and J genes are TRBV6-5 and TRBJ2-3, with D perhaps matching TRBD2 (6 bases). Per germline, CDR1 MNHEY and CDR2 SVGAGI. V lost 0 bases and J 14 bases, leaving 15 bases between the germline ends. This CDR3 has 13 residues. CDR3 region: CASSYSDAGSRYF. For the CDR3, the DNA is TGTGCCAGCAGTTACTCAGACGCCGGGAGCCGGTATTTT.

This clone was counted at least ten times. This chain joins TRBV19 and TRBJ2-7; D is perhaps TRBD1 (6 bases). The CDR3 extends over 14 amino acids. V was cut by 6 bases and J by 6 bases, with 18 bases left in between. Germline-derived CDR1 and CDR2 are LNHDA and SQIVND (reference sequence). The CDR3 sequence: CASRGRTDPVEQYF. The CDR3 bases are TGTGCCAGTAGGGGAAGGACAGACCCGGTCGAGCAGTACTTC.

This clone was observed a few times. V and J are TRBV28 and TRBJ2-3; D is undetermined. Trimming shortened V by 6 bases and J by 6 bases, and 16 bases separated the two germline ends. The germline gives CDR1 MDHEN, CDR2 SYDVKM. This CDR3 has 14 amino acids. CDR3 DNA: TGTGCCAGCAGCCCGACGGCGCCGCGGGATACGCAGTATTTT. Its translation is CASSPTAPRDTQYF.

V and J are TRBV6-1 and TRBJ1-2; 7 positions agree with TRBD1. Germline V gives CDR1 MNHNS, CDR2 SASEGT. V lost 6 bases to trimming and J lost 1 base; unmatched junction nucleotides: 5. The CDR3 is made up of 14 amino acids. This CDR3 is CASRPGTVNYGYTF. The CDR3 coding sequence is TGTGCCAGCAGGCCTGGGACAGTTAACTATGGCTACACCTTC.

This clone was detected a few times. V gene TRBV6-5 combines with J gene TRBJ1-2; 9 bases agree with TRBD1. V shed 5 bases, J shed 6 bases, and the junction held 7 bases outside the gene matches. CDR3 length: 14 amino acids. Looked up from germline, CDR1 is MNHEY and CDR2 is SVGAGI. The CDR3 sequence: CASSAFRTGDGYTF. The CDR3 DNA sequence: TGTGCCAGCAGTGCATTTCGGACAGGGGATGGCTACACCTTC.